The subject of this entry is one T cell receptor beta chain. The CDR3 has 17 amino acids. Germline-derived CDR1 and CDR2 are MNHEY and SMNVEV (reference sequence). J lost 3 bases, V lost 7 bases, and 14 bases had no gene match. These data come from a study of shared clonotypes between healthy human individuals. The assay was immunoSEQ multiplex PCR, and TCRdb's table has in-frame clones only and misses some. The top ten hold about 0.42% of the sample, which has about 1.5 million clones, under 99% seen once. Sequencing used naive CD4+ T cells sorted from blood. The sample's subset: CD45RA+ positively selected. This clonotype was sampled from a man aged 30-40 years in good health. The V call is TRBV27, the J call TRBJ2-1; 8 bases map to TRBD2. The CDR3, as DNA: TGTGCCAGCATTGGGGTCCGAACGGCGGGAGGCTACAATGAGCAGTTCTTC. It yields the protein CASIGVRTAGGYNEQFF.